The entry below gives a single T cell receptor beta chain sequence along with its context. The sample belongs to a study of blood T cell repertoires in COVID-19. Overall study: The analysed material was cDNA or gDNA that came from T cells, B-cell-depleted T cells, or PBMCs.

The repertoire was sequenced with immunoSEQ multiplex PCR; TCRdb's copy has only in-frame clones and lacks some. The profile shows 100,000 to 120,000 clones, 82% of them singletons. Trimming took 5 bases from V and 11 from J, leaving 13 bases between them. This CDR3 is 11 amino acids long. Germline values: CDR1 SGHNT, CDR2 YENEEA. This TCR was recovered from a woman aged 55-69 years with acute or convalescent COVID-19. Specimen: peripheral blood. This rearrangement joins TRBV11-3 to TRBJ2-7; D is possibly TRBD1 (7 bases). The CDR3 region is CASSQDREEYF. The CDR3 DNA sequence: TGTGCCAGCAGCCAAGACAGGGAGGAGTACTTC.